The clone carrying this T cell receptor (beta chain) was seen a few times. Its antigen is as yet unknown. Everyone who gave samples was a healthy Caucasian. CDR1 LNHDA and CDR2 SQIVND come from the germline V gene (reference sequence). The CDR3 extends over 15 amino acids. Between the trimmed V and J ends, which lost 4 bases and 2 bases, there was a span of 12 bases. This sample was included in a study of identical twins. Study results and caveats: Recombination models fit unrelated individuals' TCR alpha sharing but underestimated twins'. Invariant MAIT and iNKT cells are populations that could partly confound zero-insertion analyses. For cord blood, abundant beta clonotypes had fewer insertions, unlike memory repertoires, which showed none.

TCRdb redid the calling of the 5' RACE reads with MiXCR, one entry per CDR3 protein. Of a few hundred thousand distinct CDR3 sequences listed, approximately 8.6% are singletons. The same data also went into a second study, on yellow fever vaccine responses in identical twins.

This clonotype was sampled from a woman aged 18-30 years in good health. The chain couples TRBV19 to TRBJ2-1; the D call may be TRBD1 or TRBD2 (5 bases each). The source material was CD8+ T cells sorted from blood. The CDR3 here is CASSTGRSAYNEQFF. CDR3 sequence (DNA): TGTGCCAGTAGTACAGGGAGAAGCGCCTACAATGAGCAGTTCTTC.